These 30 T cell receptor beta chains were all obtained from the same sample, sequenced in a study of spatial heterogeneity in lung cancer. Each CDR3 protein is one row after TCRdb ran MiXCR on the 5' RACE reads. The table has roughly 80,000 distinct CDR3 sequences, under 8.5% seen once; the top ten hold roughly 7%. As for time point: sample taken at primary tumor resection. The source was PBMCs, collected at surgery. These receptors came from a male donor with early-stage non-small cell lung cancer.

This clonotype was found a few times. The rearrangement uses TRBV18 and TRBJ1-5; D is undetermined. CDR3 length: 14 residues. Between the trimmed V and J ends, which lost 6 bases and 0 bases, there was a span of 9 bases. CDR1 is KGHSH and CDR2 is LQKENI in the germline V gene. CDR3 sequence reads: CASSRSYSNQPQHF. The CDR3 DNA sequence: TGTGCCAGCTCCCGTTCTTATAGCAATCAGCCCCAGCATTTT.

The rearrangement uses TRBV28 and TRBJ2-7; TRBD1 aligns across 9 bases. J lost 5 bases, V lost 5 bases, and 10 bases had no gene match. Germline CDR1 and CDR2: MDHEN and SYDVKM. This CDR3 comprises 15 residues. Here the CDR3 DNA reads TGTGCCAGCAGTCCTCTGGGACAGGGTTTGGACGAGCAGTACTTC. Protein sequence: CASSPLGQGLDEQYF.

This rearrangement joins TRBV7-9 to TRBJ1-2; D gene unclear. Germline V gives CDR1 SEHNR, CDR2 FQNEAQ (reference sequence). Trimming pared 5 bases from V and 10 bases from J, leaving 14 bases between. The CDR3 has 12 amino acids. The CDR3 is CASSGDLGSYTF. In DNA, the CDR3 is TGTGCCAGCAGCGGGGATTTGGGATCCTACACCTTC.

Many counts were recorded for this clonotype. The chain couples TRBV20-1 to TRBJ2-7, with D possibly TRBD1 on 6 matching bases. The CDR3 has 12 amino acids. Trimming removed 5 bases at V and 2 bases at J, with 10 bases between. Germline CDR1 and CDR2: DFQATT and SNEGSKA (reference sequence). The DNA of the CDR3 is TGCAGTGCTGGGGGCCACCCCTACGAGCAGTACTTC. This translates into CSAGGHPYEQYF.

This chain connects TRBV6-5 to TRBJ2-5, with no clear D. The CDR3 loop spans 12 amino acids. V was trimmed by 8 bases and J by 5 bases, leaving 12 bases between them. Germline V CDR1 and CDR2: MNHEY, SVGAGI. CDR3 protein: CASFARPETQYF. CDR3 DNA: TGTGCCAGCTTTGCCAGGCCGGAGACCCAGTACTTC.

This clonotype has at least ten counts. The chain links TRBV5-1 to TRBJ1-2, with D unresolved. The CDR3 extends over 13 amino acids. Trimming removed 1 base from V and 8 bases from J, with 12 bases in between. Germline V gene lookup returns CDR1 SGHRS and CDR2 YFSETQ. The CDR3 DNA reads as TGCGCCAGCAGCTTGAACGATCTGAAAGGCTACACCTTC. Translating gives CASSLNDLKGYTF.

This chain links TRBV6-1 with TRBJ2-2, with 7 positions matching TRBD1. V shed 5 bases and J 6 bases; nucleotides not matched to a gene: 6. Germline V lookup: CDR1 MNHNS, CDR2 SASEGT. The CDR3 totals 14 residues. The chain's CDR3 is CASSLDRVAGELFF. CDR3 DNA: TGTGCCAGCAGTCTAGACAGGGTAGCCGGGGAGCTGTTTTTT.

J is TRBJ1-1 and V is TRBV6-6, with 7 bases that match TRBD1. CDR1 and CDR2 from the germline V gene are MNHNY and SVGAGI (reference sequence). V lost 8 bases, J lost 4 bases, and 7 bases stayed unmatched. The CDR3 has 13 amino acids. The CDR3 bases are TGTGCCAGCGCCGGACAGGCCCCCACTGAAGCTTTCTTT. It specifies CASAGQAPTEAFF.

This clonotype was counted a few times. J is TRBJ1-4 and V is TRBV7-9; D is ambiguous. The germline V gene encodes CDR1 SEHNR and CDR2 FQNEAQ (reference sequence). The V end lost 1 base, the J end lost 5 bases, and 14 bases lay between the germline ends. The CDR3 loop spans 16 amino acids. The CDR3 nucleotides are TGTGCCAGCAGCTTAGTAAAAGGGATGAAGAATGAAAAACTGTTTTTT. It translates to CASSLVKGMKNEKLFF.

Many counts were recorded for this clonotype. This chain joins TRBV6-6 and TRBJ1-2, with D possibly matching TRBD1 (6 bases). Trimming took off 4 bases at V and 6 bases at J, with 18 bases between the two ends. CDR3 length: 15 amino acids. Germline V gene sequence: CDR1 MNHNY, CDR2 SVGAGI (reference sequence). The CDR3 sequence is CASSFQQGPRDGYTF. The CDR3 DNA sequence: TGTGCCAGCAGTTTCCAGCAGGGGCCGAGGGATGGCTACACCTTC.

This clonotype was detected ten times or more. The chain recombines TRBV6-1 with TRBJ2-3, with D hard to call. The germline gives CDR1 MNHNS, CDR2 SASEGT. V shed 4 bases and J shed 5 bases, with 16 bases lying between them. CDR3 length: 15 residues. The CDR3 spells CASSAQDHPGDTQYF. CDR3 sequence (DNA): TGTGCCAGCAGTGCTCAGGACCATCCGGGAGATACGCAGTATTTT.

This CDR3 reads CASSPDGTGVWTEAFF. DNA for the CDR3: TGCGCCAGCAGCCCTGATGGGACAGGTGTTTGGACTGAAGCTTTCTTT. The chain uses TRBV5-1 and TRBJ1-1, with 8 bases fitting TRBD1. There are 16 residues in the CDR3. J lost 5 bases, V lost 4 bases, and 13 bases had no gene match. Germline values: CDR1 SGHRS, CDR2 YFSETQ. The variable domain in full, completed from reference TRBV5-1 and TRBJ1-1, reads KAGVTQTPRYLIKTRGQQVTLSCSPISGHRSVSWYQQTPGQGLQFLFEYFSETQRNKGNFPGRFSGRQFSNSRSEMNVSTLELGDSALYLCASSPDGTGVWTEAFFGQGTRLTVV.

The chain couples TRBV7-9 to TRBJ2-3; D is uncertain. The CDR3 has 14 amino acids. The V gene's germline CDR1 is SEHNR and CDR2 FQNEAQ (reference sequence). V gave up 0 bases and J gave up 7 bases, with 11 bases separating them. CDR3 residues: CASSLAGSSNTQYF. CDR3 in DNA: TGTGCCAGCAGCTTAGCGGGATCATCGAATACGCAGTATTTT. Variable domain in full (rest from reference TRBV7-9 and TRBJ2-3): DTGVSQNPRHKITKRGQNVTFRCDPISEHNRLYWYRQTLGQGPEFLTYFQNEAQLEKSRLLSDRFSAERPKGSFSTLEIQRTEQGDSAMYLCASSLAGSSNTQYFGPGTRLTVL.

This clonotype was recorded at least ten times. The chain is built from TRBV20-1 and TRBJ2-7; 14 bases map to TRBD2. Germline V gene data show CDR1 as DFQATT and CDR2 as SNEGSKA (reference sequence). The CDR3 has 13 amino acids. The trim removed 6 bases at V and 9 bases at J, leaving 7 bases unmatched. CDR3: CSARTSGRLVQYF. In DNA, the CDR3 is TGCAGTGCAAGGACTAGCGGGAGGCTAGTGCAGTACTTC.

This clonotype was detected ten times or more. The rearrangement joins TRBV12-3 or TRBV12-4 to TRBJ2-5; 9 positions agree with TRBD2. This CDR3 comprises 13 residues. Trimming took 6 bases from V and 2 from J; bases not matched to a gene: 1. CDR3 in amino acids: CASRTSGQETQYF. The DNA for the CDR3 is TGTGCCAGCAGGACTAGCGGACAAGAGACCCAGTACTTC.

This clonotype was picked up a small number of times. The genes are TRBV3-1 and TRBJ2-5; D is possibly TRBD1 (5 bases). This CDR3 has 17 amino acids. V lost 0 bases to trimming and J lost 0 bases, with 14 bases between them. Per germline, CDR1 LGHDT and CDR2 YNNKEL (reference sequence). The CDR3 here is CASSQDRSRADQETQYF. The CDR3 DNA is TGTGCCAGCAGCCAAGACCGCAGCAGGGCAGACCAAGAGACCCAGTACTTC.

The chain carries TRBV20-1 and TRBJ2-1, with a weak D call TRBD2 (5 bases). CDR1 is DFQATT, CDR2 SNEGSKA, per germline (reference sequence). V was clipped by 0 bases and J by 5 bases, with 14 bases between them. CDR3 length equals 15 residues. The CDR3 is CSARDPRLSHNEQFF. CDR3 nucleotide sequence: TGCAGTGCTAGAGATCCCCGACTATCCCACAATGAGCAGTTCTTC.

Sample share makes this clonotype medium-sized. The chain links TRBV29-1 to TRBJ1-1; D is unclear. Germline loops: CDR1 SQVTM, CDR2 ANQGSEA. This CDR3 is built from 13 residues. Trimming removed 2 bases at V and 4 bases at J, with 11 bases between. CDR3 sequence reads: CSVESRETTEAFF. The CDR3, as DNA: TGCAGCGTTGAATCCCGGGAGACCACTGAAGCTTTCTTT.

This clonotype has ten or more counts. The CDR3 loop reads CASQGGDTDTQYF. In DNA form, the CDR3 reads TGTGCCAGCCAGGGGGGGGACACAGATACGCAGTATTTT. The chain joins TRBV7-2 to TRBJ2-3, with D perhaps matching TRBD1 or TRBD2 (7 bases each). Germline CDR1 SGHTA, CDR2 FQGNSA. This CDR3 is 13 amino acids long. Trimming removed 8 bases at V and 2 bases at J, with 11 bases between.

This clonotype was counted only a few times. The V gene is TRBV27, the J gene TRBJ2-7; 8 bases match TRBD2. The V gene's germline CDR1 is MNHEY and CDR2 SMNVEV (reference sequence). This CDR3 contains 15 residues. Unmatched junction bases numbered 11, after V lost 5 bases and J lost 5 bases. DNA of the CDR3: TGTGCCAGCAGTCCCGGACTAGCCGGGAGCGACGAGCAGTACTTC. Protein: CASSPGLAGSDEQYF.

The chain couples TRBV10-3 to TRBJ2-7; TRBD1 matches at 7 bases. The CDR3 spans 14 residues. Losses at the gene ends were 0 bases for V and 9 bases for J; bases not matched to a gene: 8. Germline V CDR1 and CDR2: ENHRY, SYGVKD. CDR3 nucleotides: TGTGCCATCAGTGAGTCCCGTACAGGACAGGCGCAGTACTTC. Its protein product is CAISESRTGQAQYF.

Remarks on this clonotype: Given a much more abundant clone one base away, this may be a read error. The gene calls are TRBV29-1 and TRBJ2-1; D gene uncertain. The CDR3 is made up of 11 amino acids. Germline lookup yields CDR1 SQVTM and CDR2 ANQGSEA. In DNA form, the CDR3 reads TGCCGCGGTCTTTTCTACAATGAGCAGTTCTTC. Translated, it gives CRGLFYNEQFF.

This clonotype has ten or more counts. The chain has TRBV2 and TRBJ1-1; weak D call: TRBD1 (6 bases). Germline values: CDR1 SNHLY, CDR2 FYNNEI. Trimming stripped 3 bases from V and 1 base from J, with 12 bases between. This CDR3 comprises 15 residues. CDR3 nucleotide sequence: TGTGCCAGCAGTGATACAGGGATTCGGAACACTGAAGCTTTCTTT. Its protein product is CASSDTGIRNTEAFF.

V is TRBV7-9 and J is TRBJ1-4, with D perhaps TRBD1 (6 bases). Per germline, CDR1 SEHNR and CDR2 FQNEAQ (reference sequence). Trimming shortened V by 5 bases and J by 8 bases, and 15 bases separated the two germline ends. The CDR3 spans 14 residues. The CDR3 protein is CASSAQGSGEKLFF. CDR3 DNA sequence: TGTGCCAGCAGCGCACAGGGCTCTGGGGAAAAACTGTTTTTT.

This clonotype was recorded a few times. The chain uses TRBV2 and TRBJ2-7; the D is unclear. CDR1 SNHLY and CDR2 FYNNEI come from the germline V gene. This CDR3 comprises 13 residues. V dropped 2 bases and J dropped 4 bases, with 9 bases sitting between them. The CDR3, as DNA: TGTGCCAGCAGTGAACTAACCAATTACGAGCAGTACTTC. Translated, it gives CASSELTNYEQYF.

This clonotype was counted only a few times. The V call is TRBV20-1, the J call TRBJ1-2; 8 bases map to TRBD1. CDR1 is DFQATT and CDR2 is SNEGSKA in the germline V gene (reference sequence). V dropped 3 bases and J dropped 2; count of bases not matched to a gene: 8. The CDR3 loop spans 15 amino acids. The CDR3 nucleotides read TGCAGTGCTAGTATGGTGGGGACAGGAAACTATGGCTACACCTTC. Its translation: CSASMVGTGNYGYTF.

This rearrangement joins TRBV13 to TRBJ1-6; no firm D call. The CDR3 covers 15 residues. CDR1 is PRHDT, CDR2 FYEKMQ, per germline (reference sequence). Trimming cost V 0 bases and J 7 bases, with 10 bases left between them. The CDR3 DNA reads TGTGCCAGCAGCTTAGGTGCAGGTTTAAATTCACCCCTCCACTTT. This translates into CASSLGAGLNSPLHF.

This clonotype came up a few times. The chain has TRBV28 and TRBJ2-3, with 8 bases aligning to TRBD1. Trimming removed 4 bases from V and 7 bases from J; junction bases left unmatched: 22. This CDR3 is built from 19 residues. The V gene's germline CDR1 is MDHEN and CDR2 SYDVKM. The CDR3 DNA reads as TGTGCCAGCAGTTGGGTACCAGGGGGCAGGGGGCGCAGAGGAAATACGCAGTATTTT. Translation gives CASSWVPGGRGRRGNTQYF.

This clonotype was counted ten times or more. This rearrangement joins TRBV3-1 to TRBJ2-1, with a tentative D call TRBD1 (5 bases). The CDR3 sequence is 17 residues long. Trimming took off 0 bases at V and 10 bases at J, with 22 bases between the two ends. Germline V lookup: CDR1 LGHDT, CDR2 YNNKEL (reference sequence). The CDR3 DNA reads as TGTGCCAGCAGCCAAGATATAACAGGACCATTGAGCGACGAGCAGTTCTTC. It codes for CASSQDITGPLSDEQFF.

The CDR3 loop is CASSFQLAGGNEQFF. The CDR3 nucleotides read TGTGCCAGCAGCTTCCAACTAGCGGGAGGCAATGAGCAGTTCTTC. The chain employs TRBV11-3 and TRBJ2-1, with 12 bases identical to TRBD2. The germline CDR1 and CDR2 sequences are SGHNT and YENEEA. V dropped 3 bases and J dropped 6; count of bases not matched to a gene: 3. The CDR3 spans 15 residues.